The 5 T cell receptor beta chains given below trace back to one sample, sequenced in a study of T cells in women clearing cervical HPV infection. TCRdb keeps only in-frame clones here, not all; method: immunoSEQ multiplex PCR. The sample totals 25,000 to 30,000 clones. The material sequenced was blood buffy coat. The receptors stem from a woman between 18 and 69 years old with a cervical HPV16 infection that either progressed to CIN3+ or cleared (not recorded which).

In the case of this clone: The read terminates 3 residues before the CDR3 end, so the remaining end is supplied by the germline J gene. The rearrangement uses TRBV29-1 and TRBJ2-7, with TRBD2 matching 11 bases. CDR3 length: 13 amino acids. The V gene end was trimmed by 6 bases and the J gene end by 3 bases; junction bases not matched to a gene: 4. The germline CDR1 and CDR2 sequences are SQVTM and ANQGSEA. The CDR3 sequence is CSVRGTSGYEQYF. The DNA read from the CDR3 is TGCAGCGTGAGGGGGACTAGCGGCTACGAG.

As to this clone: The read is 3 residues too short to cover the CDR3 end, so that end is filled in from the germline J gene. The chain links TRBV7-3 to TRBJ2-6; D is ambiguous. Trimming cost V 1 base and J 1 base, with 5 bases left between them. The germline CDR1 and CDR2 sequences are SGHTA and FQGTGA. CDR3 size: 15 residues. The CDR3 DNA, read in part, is TGTGCCAGCAGCTTAATCCGGTCTGGGGCCAACGTC. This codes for CASSLIRSGANV. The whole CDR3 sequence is CASSLIRSGANVLTF. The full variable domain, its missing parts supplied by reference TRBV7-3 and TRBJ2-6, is GAGVSQTPSNKVTEKGKYVELRCDPISGHTALYWYRQSLGQGPEFLIYFQGTGAADDSGLPNDRFFAVRPEGSVSTLKIQRTERGDSAVYLCASSLIRSGANVLTFGAGSRLTVL.

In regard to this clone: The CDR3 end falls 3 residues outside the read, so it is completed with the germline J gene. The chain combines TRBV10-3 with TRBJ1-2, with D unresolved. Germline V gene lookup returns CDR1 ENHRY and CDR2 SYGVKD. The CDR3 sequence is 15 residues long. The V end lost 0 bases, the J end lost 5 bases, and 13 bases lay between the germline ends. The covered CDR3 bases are TGTGCCATCAGTGAGTCCGGGCCCACGGGGTATGGC. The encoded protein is CAISESGPTGYG. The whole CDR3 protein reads CAISESGPTGYGYTF.

CDR3 sequence reads: CASSSLAGVETAFF. The CDR3 DNA, read in part, is TGTGCCAGTAGTAGTCTAGCGGGGGTTGAGACA. V and J are TRBV19 and TRBJ1-1; tentatively, D is TRBD1 (5 bases). Read coverage stops 3 residues before the CDR3 terminus; the germline J gene supplies the remainder. This CDR3 comprises 14 residues. In germline, CDR1 is LNHDA, CDR2 SQIVND (reference sequence).

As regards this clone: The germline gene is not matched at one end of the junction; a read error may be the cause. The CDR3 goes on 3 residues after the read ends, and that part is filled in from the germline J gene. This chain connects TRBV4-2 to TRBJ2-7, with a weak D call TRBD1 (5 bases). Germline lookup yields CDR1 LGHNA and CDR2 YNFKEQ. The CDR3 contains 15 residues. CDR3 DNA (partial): TGCGCCAGCAGCCAACAGGCCCGTTTTGGCTACGAG. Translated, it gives CASSQQARFGYE. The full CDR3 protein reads CASSQQARFGYEQYF.